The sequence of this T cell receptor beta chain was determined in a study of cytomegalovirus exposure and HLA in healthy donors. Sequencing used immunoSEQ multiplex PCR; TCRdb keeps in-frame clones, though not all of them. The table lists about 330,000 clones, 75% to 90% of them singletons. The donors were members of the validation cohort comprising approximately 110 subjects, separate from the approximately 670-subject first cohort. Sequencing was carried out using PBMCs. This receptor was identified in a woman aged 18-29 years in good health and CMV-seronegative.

The CDR3 region is CASSPGGEGPQETQYF. In DNA, the CDR3 is TGTGCCAGCAGCCCCGGGGGGGAGGGCCCCCAAGAGACCCAGTACTTC. This rearrangement joins TRBV5-5 to TRBJ2-5; TRBD2 aligns across 8 bases. Germline V gene lookup returns CDR1 SGHKS and CDR2 YYEKEE (reference sequence). The CDR3 totals 16 residues. The V and J ends lost 4 bases and 1 base, in that order; junction bases with no gene match: 9. The whole variable domain, remainder taken from reference TRBV5-5 and TRBJ2-5, is DAGVTQSPTHLIKTRGQQVTLRCSPISGHKSVSWYQQVLGQGPQFIFQYYEKEERGRGNFPDRFSARQFPNYSSELNVNALLLGDSALYLCASSPGGEGPQETQYFGPGTRLLVL.